This entry lists 28 T cell receptor beta chains sequenced from one sample in a study of control samples from healthy donors and cancer patients. The data were produced by immunoSEQ multiplex PCR, yet TCRdb's version contains in-frame clones alone and is incomplete. Of about 49,000 clones in the sample, around 85% were seen once. The sample consisted of PBMCs. These receptors all stem from a woman in her forties or fifties with lung cancer.

The chain joins TRBV18 to TRBJ2-3, with 8 positions matching TRBD2. The CDR3 totals 16 residues. Germline CDR1 reads KGHSH; CDR2 reads LQKENI. The J segment lost 2 bases and the V segment lost 6 bases, leaving 10 bases of the junction unmatched. The CDR3 here is CASSPLSGGTTDTQYF. For the CDR3, the DNA is TGTGCCAGCTCCCCTCTCAGCGGGGGAACCACAGATACGCAGTATTTT.

The gene calls are TRBV5-1 and TRBJ2-2; no clear D. Trimming removed 2 bases from V and 7 bases from J, with 6 bases in between. The germline CDR1 and CDR2 sequences are SGHRS and YFSETQ. The CDR3 runs to 12 residues. CDR3 sequence reads: CASSFSGGELFF. DNA for the CDR3: TGCGCCAGCAGCTTTTCTGGCGGGGAGCTGTTTTTT.

This clone was observed a handful of times. The CDR3 protein is CASSVSNTGELFF. The CDR3 region has the DNA TGTGCCAGCAGCGTTTCGAACACCGGGGAGCTGTTTTTT. The V and J genes are TRBV9 and TRBJ2-2; no clear D gene. Germline CDR1 SGDLS, CDR2 YYNGEE. The CDR3 loop spans 13 amino acids. Trimming shortened V by 2 bases and J by 0 bases, and 2 bases separated the two germline ends.

This clone was detected a few times. V is TRBV7-9 and J is TRBJ2-5; tentatively, D is TRBD1 (6 bases). This CDR3 contains 12 residues. Deletions cut 1 base from V and 8 bases from J, with 8 bases between. The germline CDR1 and CDR2 sequences are SEHNR and FQNEAQ (reference sequence). The CDR3 spells CASSLEGGTQYF. CDR3 DNA: TGTGCCAGCAGCTTAGAAGGGGGAACCCAGTACTTC.

The gene calls are TRBV9 and TRBJ2-1; 8 bases align to TRBD1. The CDR3 loop spans 16 amino acids. V lost 1 base to trimming and J lost 3 bases; unmatched junction nucleotides: 6. Germline V gene data show CDR1 as SGDLS and CDR2 as YYNGEE. The CDR3 is CASSVPPGTGYNEQFF. In DNA, the CDR3 is TGTGCCAGCAGCGTACCTCCCGGGACAGGCTACAATGAGCAGTTCTTC.

This rearrangement joins TRBV15 to TRBJ2-6, with 7 bases matching TRBD2. The junction had 7 bases not matched to a gene; V was cut back by 8 bases and J by 0 bases. Germline assignment: CDR1 LNHNV and CDR2 YYDKDF (reference sequence). The CDR3 sequence is 16 residues long. In nucleotides, the CDR3 is TGTGCCACCGCGGGGGATGAGGGCTCTGGGGCCAACGTCCTGACTTTC. Its translation is CATAGDEGSGANVLTF.

V and J are TRBV6-2 or TRBV6-3 and TRBJ2-3; D not resolved. V lost 5 bases to trimming and J lost 6 bases, with 9 bases between them. The CDR3 runs 12 residues. Germline CDR1 and CDR2: MNHEY and SVGEGT. The CDR3 DNA reads TGTGCCAGCAGTCGCTATATGGATACGCAGTATTTT. Encoded protein: CASSRYMDTQYF.

The chain joins TRBV6-6 to TRBJ2-7; the D gene is possibly TRBD1 (6 bases). With 5 bases removed from V and 1 base from J, the gap between germline ends came to 15 bases. The CDR3 runs 15 residues. The germline gives CDR1 MNHNY, CDR2 SVGAGI (reference sequence). DNA for the CDR3: TGTGCCAGCAGTCCCCCGACAGGAGATTCCTACGAGCAGTACTTC. Protein sequence: CASSPPTGDSYEQYF.

The chain employs TRBV2 and TRBJ2-3, with D tentatively TRBD1 or TRBD2 (5 bases each). CDR3 length: 14 residues. Trimming stripped 4 bases from V and 6 bases from J, with 14 bases between. Germline CDR1 and CDR2: SNHLY and FYNNEI. In nucleotides, the CDR3 is TGTGCCAGCAGTGTAAGGGGAGAGGGCGATACGCAGTATTTT. It encodes CASSVRGEGDTQYF. The whole variable domain, filled in from reference TRBV2 and TRBJ2-3, reads EPEVTQTPSHQVTQMGQEVILRCVPISNHLYFYWYRQILGQKVEFLVSFYNNEISEKSEIFDDQFSVERPDGSNFTLKIRSTKLEDSAMYFCASSVRGEGDTQYFGPGTRLTVL.

V usage is TRBV18 and J usage is TRBJ1-6; D remains unclear. CDR1 and CDR2 (germline): KGHSH, LQKENI. This CDR3 region has 14 residues. Trimming left V 2 bases short and J 5 bases short, with 7 bases between. Written as DNA, the CDR3 is TGTGCCAGCTCACCAGGGCGGAATAATTCACCCCTCCACTTT. It specifies CASSPGRNNSPLHF.

The chain carries TRBV29-1 and TRBJ2-3; TRBD1 agrees at 10 bases. V lost 7 bases to trimming and J lost 4 bases; unmatched junction nucleotides: 14. Germline lookup yields CDR1 SQVTM and CDR2 ANQGSEA. CDR3 length equals 16 residues. The chain's CDR3 is CSAELPGQGSPDTQYF. The CDR3 DNA reads TGCAGCGCCGAATTACCGGGACAGGGGTCCCCAGATACGCAGTATTTT.

The CDR3 DNA reads TGTGCCAGTAGTTCAAAGATGAACACTGAAGCTTTCTTT. This translates into CASSSKMNTEAFF. The chain links TRBV19 to TRBJ1-1; D not certain. Germline CDR1 reads LNHDA; CDR2 reads SQIVND (reference sequence). The CDR3 has 13 amino acids. V was trimmed by 5 bases and J by 0 bases, leaving 7 bases between them. Variable domain in full (rest from reference TRBV19 and TRBJ1-1): DGGITQSPKYLFRKEGQNVTLSCEQNLNHDAMYWYRQDPGQGLRLIYYSQIVNDFQKGDIAEGYSVSREKKESFPLTVTSAQKNPTAFYLCASSSKMNTEAFFGQGTRLTVV.

The J gene is TRBJ2-3, the V gene TRBV5-5; D remains unclear. The germline V gene encodes CDR1 SGHKS and CDR2 YYEKEE (reference sequence). Between the trimmed V and J ends, which lost 0 bases and 5 bases, there was a span of 19 bases. The CDR3 has 17 residues. CDR3 loop: CASSLGVTSGMGDTQYF. The CDR3 DNA follows: TGTGCCAGCAGCTTGGGAGTGACATCTGGGATGGGAGATACGCAGTATTTT.

The V call is TRBV5-1, the J call TRBJ1-2; 8 nucleotides align to TRBD1. CDR1 SGHRS and CDR2 YFSETQ come from the germline V gene. The CDR3 totals 16 residues. V shed 0 bases and J 6 bases; nucleotides not matched to a gene: 10. This chain's CDR3 is CASSLVGLGQGDGYTF. In DNA form, the CDR3 reads TGCGCCAGCAGCTTGGTTGGCCTCGGACAGGGTGATGGCTACACCTTC.

The V gene is TRBV5-1, the J gene TRBJ1-1; D is unresolved. V lost 4 bases, J lost 1 base, and 8 bases lay in between. This CDR3 comprises 13 residues. Germline loops: CDR1 SGHRS, CDR2 YFSETQ. The CDR3 DNA reads TGCGCCAGCAGCAGAGAGGGGAACACTGAAGCTTTCTTT. Its protein is CASSREGNTEAFF.

The V and J genes are TRBV6-2 or TRBV6-3 and TRBJ2-1, with a weak D call TRBD1 (5 bases). CDR3 length: 11 residues. Per germline, CDR1 MNHEY and CDR2 SVGEGT. Trimming stripped 6 bases from V and 9 bases from J, with 9 bases between. The CDR3 loop reads CASSDRSEQFF. The CDR3 nucleotides are TGTGCCAGCAGCGACAGAAGTGAGCAGTTCTTC.

The chain is built from TRBV28 and TRBJ1-5; D uncertain. This CDR3 is 13 amino acids long. Trimming took off 6 bases at V and 4 bases at J, with 10 bases between the two ends. Germline values: CDR1 MDHEN, CDR2 SYDVKM. CDR3 protein: CASSKDLNQPQHF. As DNA, the CDR3 is TGTGCCAGCAGCAAAGACTTAAATCAGCCCCAGCATTTT.

The chain recombines TRBV7-6 with TRBJ1-1; D is unresolved. V was pared by 2 bases and J by 0 bases, with 4 bases between. There are 13 residues in the CDR3. Germline V gives CDR1 SGHVS, CDR2 FNYEAQ. In nucleotides, the CDR3 is TGTGCCAGCAGCTTAAGTTTGAACACTGAAGCTTTCTTT. Its protein is CASSLSLNTEAFF.

The J gene is TRBJ2-3, the V gene TRBV28; TRBD2 matches 7 bases. Per germline, CDR1 MDHEN and CDR2 SYDVKM. The CDR3 is 14 amino acids. V shed 4 bases and J 5 bases; nucleotides not matched to a gene: 6. This chain's CDR3 is CASSSQRGIDTQYF. DNA for the CDR3: TGTGCCAGCAGTTCCCAGCGGGGTATAGATACGCAGTATTTT.

This chain joins TRBV7-9 and TRBJ1-1, with D perhaps matching TRBD1 (5 bases). From germline, CDR1 is SEHNR and CDR2 FQNEAQ (reference sequence). V was shortened by 3 bases and J by 1 base, with 9 bases between the two germline ends. This CDR3 comprises 14 residues. In DNA, the CDR3 is TGTGCCAGCAGCTTGACAGTGCGGAACACTGAAGCTTTCTTT. The encoded protein is CASSLTVRNTEAFF.

This clone was counted a single time. The chain is built from TRBV9 and TRBJ2-5; possible D gene TRBD2, 7 bases. Trimming stripped 5 bases from V and 4 bases from J, with 21 bases between. The CDR3 is 16 amino acids. The germline V gene has CDR1 SGDLS and CDR2 YYNGEE. CDR3 bases: TGTGCCAGCAGTACAGATCGGGGGGCCCTCGGAGAGACCCAGTACTTC. The encoded protein is CASSTDRGALGETQYF.

The CDR3 nucleotides are TGTGCCAGCAGCTTGGGACAGGGAGAGACCCAGTACTTC. Translation gives CASSLGQGETQYF. The rearrangement joins TRBV5-4 to TRBJ2-5; 7 nucleotides line up with TRBD1. This CDR3 contains 13 residues. The V segment lost 0 bases and the J segment 4 bases; nucleotides outside the gene matches: 0. From germline, CDR1 is SGHNT and CDR2 YYREEE (reference sequence).

J is TRBJ1-1 and V is TRBV27, with TRBD1 identical over 7 bases. The CDR3 runs to 15 residues. V lost 2 bases, J lost 7 bases, and 10 bases stayed unmatched. The germline V gene has CDR1 MNHEY and CDR2 SMNVEV (reference sequence). The CDR3 protein is CASSLEAGGFGEAFF. As DNA, the CDR3 is TGTGCCAGCAGTTTAGAGGCAGGGGGGTTCGGTGAAGCTTTCTTT.

The rearrangement uses TRBV5-1 and TRBJ2-1; D may be TRBD1 (5 bases). CDR3 length equals 14 residues. Between the trimmed V and J ends, which lost 2 bases and 4 bases, there was a span of 10 bases. Looked up from germline, CDR1 is SGHRS and CDR2 is YFSETQ. CDR3 nucleotides: TGCGCCAGCAGCTTCAGCAGGGTATACAATGAGCAGTTCTTC. It is translated as CASSFSRVYNEQFF.

The CDR3 region is CASSSRPNTGELFF. The CDR3, as DNA: TGTGCCAGCAGCTCTCGTCCGAACACCGGGGAGCTGTTTTTT. V is TRBV11-3 and J is TRBJ2-2, with unresolved D. This CDR3 has 14 residues. In germline, CDR1 is SGHNT, CDR2 YENEEA. Trimming removed 4 bases at V and 0 bases at J, with 6 bases between.

The genes are TRBV6-5 and TRBJ2-2, with 7 bases that match TRBD2. With V trimmed by 8 bases and J by 3 bases, 6 bases remained unmatched. There are 14 residues in the CDR3. The germline gives CDR1 MNHEY, CDR2 SVGAGI. DNA of the CDR3: TGTGCCAGCGGGAGGGGCACTGACACCGGGGAGCTGTTTTTT. This encodes CASGRGTDTGELFF.

The V call is TRBV19, the J call TRBJ1-1; no reliable D call. The germline gives CDR1 LNHDA, CDR2 SQIVND (reference sequence). V was shortened by 6 bases and J by 1 base, with 6 bases between the two germline ends. CDR3 length: 12 amino acids. CDR3 protein: CASSFPNTEAFF. CDR3 in DNA: TGTGCCAGTAGCTTCCCGAACACTGAAGCTTTCTTT.

This chain links TRBV18 with TRBJ1-2; 11 positions agree with TRBD1. CDR3 length: 14 residues. V dropped 6 bases and J dropped 8; count of bases not matched to a gene: 8. Germline V lookup: CDR1 KGHSH, CDR2 LQKENI. CDR3 nucleotides: TGTGCCAGCTCGCAAGGGACAGGGGGACGAGGCTACACCTTC. Its protein product is CASSQGTGGRGYTF.